This T cell receptor beta chain is from a study of cytomegalovirus exposure and HLA in healthy donors. Whole-study results and caveats: DRB1 had the most TCR associations and HLA-C the fewest, a later analysis found, with rates varying by HLA locus. Later analysis demonstrated an association between a missense DCLRE1C variant and TCR beta V- and J-gene trimming.

The PCR was carried out with 60 Vbeta primers and 13 Jbeta primers. The authors' processing: Some 11 million of the 60 million to 90 million unique TCR beta chains counted in a later analysis were shared. The table came from immunoSEQ multiplex PCR; TCRdb's copy has only in-frame clones and leaves some out. For V, J and clone size, that table is used; D and trimming come from the DNA. The sample holds about 150,000 clones, around 79% seen once. Remarks on this clone: The antigen is undetermined.

Germline V gene sequence: CDR1 KGHSH, CDR2 LQKENI. CDR3 size: 14 residues. The V end lost 3 bases, the J end lost 3 bases, and 11 bases lay between the germline ends. The sample taken for sequencing was PBMCs. This sequence was found in a male donor in good health and CMV-seronegative. The chain has TRBV18 and TRBJ1-1; possible D gene TRBD1, 6 bases. CDR3 sequence reads: CASSPSTGHTEAFF. The CDR3 DNA reads as TGTGCCAGCTCACCCTCGACAGGCCACACTGAAGCTTTCTTT. Drawing the rest from reference TRBV18 and TRBJ1-1, the complete variable domain is NAGVMQNPRHLVRRRGQEARLRCSPMKGHSHVYWYRQLPEEGLKFMVYLQKENIIDESGMPKERFSAEFPKEGPSILRIQQVVRGDSAAYFCASSPSTGHTEAFFGQGTRLTVV.